A selection of T cell receptor beta chains follows, all from one sample in a study of cytomegalovirus exposure and HLA in healthy donors. Clones were read by immunoSEQ multiplex PCR, and TCRdb kept only the in-frame ones, dropping some. This sample has around 86,000 clones, with around 8% found just once. Source material: PBMCs. The receptors come from a man aged 45-65 years in good health and CMV-seronegative. Each CDR3 is given with its conserved first and last residue. Each record gives: V gene, J gene, clone size, D gene, CDR3 protein, CDR3 DNA. D genes are given only for firm matches. Expanded clones get a size class; other rows say once, few or many, or leave the size out.

TRBV4-3,TRBJ2-1,few,TRBD2,CASSKGLADYNEQFF,TGCGCCAGCAGCAAGGGACTAGCGGATTACAATGAGCAGTTCTTC
TRBV10-1,TRBJ2-3,few,TRBD2,CASSESPGTSGADTDTQYF,TGCGCCAGCAGTGAGTCGCCCGGGACTAGCGGGGCCGACACAGATACGCAGTATTTT
TRBV7-2,TRBJ2-7,few,TRBD1,CASSSGQYEQYF,TGTGCCAGCAGCTCGGGACAGTACGAGCAGTACTTC
TRBV27,TRBJ1-2,NA,TRBD1,CASGGTGTGEHGYTF,TGTGCCAGCGGGGGAACCGGGACAGGGGAGCATGGCTACACCTTC
TRBV28,TRBJ2-2,NA,NA,CASSPPSALGGELFF,TGTGCCAGCAGTCCCCCTAGCGCCCTCGGGGGGGAGCTGTTTTTT
TRBV18,TRBJ1-2,few,NA,CASSPNSNNYGYTF,TGTGCCAGCTCACCCAATTCTAATAACTATGGCTACACCTTC
TRBV5-1,TRBJ2-5,few,TRBD2,CASSSGTSGRRWPETQYF,TGCGCCAGCAGCTCCGGGACTAGCGGGCGGAGATGGCCAGAGACCCAGTACTTC
TRBV11-3,TRBJ2-1,NA,TRBD2,CASSPGTSGRLGNEQFF,TGTGCCAGCAGCCCCGGGACTAGCGGGAGATTAGGCAATGAGCAGTTCTTC
TRBV28,TRBJ2-4,few,NA,CASSPRTPGTLSGALQYF,TGTGCCAGCAGTCCGCGAACGCCCGGGACTCTTTCTGGCGCACTTCAGTACTTC
TRBV19,TRBJ1-6,NA,TRBD1,CASSLTGVSSPLHF,TGTGCCAGTAGTCTAACAGGGGTGAGTTCACCCCTCCACTTT
TRBV5-1,TRBJ2-3,NA,NA,CASSLLPTGSNTDTQYF,TGCGCCAGCAGCTTATTACCGACAGGATCCAACACAGATACGCAGTATTTT
TRBV5-1,TRBJ1-1,NA,NA,CASSSGLMGTEAFF,TGCGCCAGCAGCTCGGGACTGATGGGCACTGAAGCTTTCTTT
TRBV15,TRBJ2-3,NA,TRBD1,CATSRERGGPTDTQYF,TGTGCCACCAGCAGAGAACGAGGGGGCCCCACAGATACGCAGTATTTT
TRBV7-8,TRBJ2-3,NA,TRBD2,CASSLGVLAGWSDTQYF,TGTGCCAGCAGCTTAGGGGTGCTAGCGGGATGGTCAGATACGCAGTATTTT
TRBV19,TRBJ2-1,NA,NA,CASSITVIDNEQFF,TGTGCCAGTAGTATAACGGTTATTGACAATGAGCAGTTCTTC
TRBV10-3,TRBJ1-2,NA,TRBD1,CAISQLGRGRRSNYGYTF,TGTGCCATCAGCCAACTGGGCAGGGGGCGAAGATCTAACTATGGCTACACCTTC
TRBV19,TRBJ2-1,NA,TRBD1,CASQGQGNEQFF,TGTGCCAGTCAAGGACAGGGCAATGAGCAGTTCTTC
TRBV14,TRBJ2-1,few,TRBD1,CASSLLTGGAINEQFF,TGTGCCAGCAGCCTCCTCACAGGGGGCGCGATAAATGAGCAGTTCTTC
TRBV7-9,TRBJ1-2,NA,TRBD1,CASSLLLGGTGGYTF,TGTGCCAGCAGCTTGCTGCTAGGGGGCACGGGTGGCTACACCTTC
TRBV18,TRBJ1-2,few,NA,CASSHSRDTYGYTF,TGTGCCAGCTCACACTCCAGGGATACCTATGGCTACACCTTC
TRBV5-6,TRBJ2-2,NA,NA,CASSFPGSGELFF,TGTGCCAGCAGCTTTCCAGGGTCCGGGGAGCTGTTTTTT
TRBV6-1,TRBJ2-5,few,NA,CASIRTGSGETQYF,TGTGCCAGCATAAGGACCGGGAGCGGGGAGACCCAGTACTTC
TRBV7-8,TRBJ1-2,few,NA,CASSPLLGRGGYTF,TGTGCCAGCAGCCCCCTCCTTGGGAGAGGGGGCTACACCTTC
TRBV28,TRBJ2-7,NA,NA,CASSLGAGTPSYEQYF,TGTGCCAGCAGTTTAGGAGCCGGGACACCCTCCTACGAGCAGTACTTC
TRBV6-5,TRBJ1-1,NA,TRBD1,CASSYSPTGPTEAFF,TGTGCCAGCAGTTACTCGCCGACAGGGCCCACTGAAGCTTTCTTT
TRBV6-5,TRBJ2-1,NA,TRBD1,CASSYSADRAGEQFF,TGTGCCAGCAGTTACTCGGCCGACAGGGCAGGTGAGCAGTTCTTC
TRBV5-1,TRBJ1-4,NA,NA,CASSPETVNEKLFF,TGCGCCAGCAGCCCCGAGACAGTTAATGAAAAACTGTTTTTT
TRBV19,TRBJ1-1,NA,TRBD1,CASAWDSGNTEAFF,TGTGCCAGTGCGTGGGACAGCGGGAACACTGAAGCTTTCTTT
TRBV27,TRBJ1-5,NA,NA,CASSPNPFNQPQHF,TGTGCCAGCAGTCCTAATCCGTTTAATCAGCCCCAGCATTTT
TRBV27,TRBJ2-7,once,NA,CASSFSDLSYEQYF,TGTGCCAGCAGTTTTAGCGATCTCTCCTACGAGCAGTACTTC
TRBV5-1,TRBJ2-7,few,NA,CASQDSGETYEQYF,TGCGCCAGCCAGGACTCAGGGGAGACCTACGAGCAGTACTTC
TRBV7-9,TRBJ1-2,NA,NA,CASSSGQLWMDGYTF,TGTGCCAGCAGCTCGGGACAATTATGGATGGATGGCTACACCTTC
TRBV6-5,TRBJ2-3,few,NA,CASSYTGLLADTQYF,TGTGCCAGCAGTTACACGGGACTGCTGGCAGATACGCAGTATTTT
TRBV19,TRBJ1-5,NA,NA,CASSIDSRNQPQHF,TGTGCCAGTAGTATAGACTCCCGCAATCAGCCCCAGCATTTT
TRBV19,TRBJ2-3,NA,TRBD1,CASSPPGQGAQYF,TGTGCCAGTAGCCCGCCAGGACAGGGCGCGCAGTATTTT
TRBV27,TRBJ1-1,NA,NA,CASSFSEDLNTEAFF,TGTGCCAGCAGTTTTTCCGAAGACTTAAACACTGAAGCTTTCTTT
TRBV27,TRBJ1-3,few,NA,CASSSTQGNTIYF,TGTGCCAGCAGCTCCACACAAGGAAACACCATATATTTT
TRBV7-9,TRBJ1-6,few,NA,CASSPTGGNNSPLHF,TGTGCCAGCAGTCCTACCGGGGGGAATAATTCACCCCTCCACTTT
TRBV28,TRBJ2-7,NA,TRBD2,CASRATGGNQYF,TGTGCCAGCAGAGCTACGGGGGGGAACCAGTACTTC
TRBV28,TRBJ1-5,few,TRBD1,CASKLTGVYGNQPQHF,TGTGCCAGCAAACTTACAGGGGTTTACGGCAATCAGCCCCAGCATTTT
TRBV28,TRBJ1-5,few,TRBD1,CASSSQTGDSNQPQHF,TGTGCCAGCAGTTCACAGACAGGGGATAGCAATCAGCCCCAGCATTTT
TRBV19,TRBJ2-1,NA,NA,CASTFRDNEQFF,TGTGCCAGTACCTTCAGGGACAATGAGCAGTTCTTC
TRBV18,TRBJ1-1,few,NA,CASSPGGENVAFF,TGTGCCAGCTCACCAGGCGGAGAGAATGTAGCTTTCTTT
TRBV28,TRBJ2-3,NA,TRBD1,CASSWTTGGKGDTQYF,TGTGCCAGCAGTTGGACTACAGGGGGCAAAGGGGATACGCAGTATTTT
TRBV7-2,TRBJ2-1,NA,TRBD1,CASSSTPGQGSSEQFF,TGTGCCAGCAGTTCTACTCCGGGACAGGGGTCTAGTGAGCAGTTCTTC
TRBV13,TRBJ2-7,NA,NA,CASSLLGYEQYF,TGTGCCAGCAGCCTTCTAGGATACGAGCAGTACTTC
TRBV7-9,TRBJ2-3,few,NA,CASSPIADTQYF,TGTGCCAGCAGCCCCATAGCCGATACGCAGTATTTT
TRBV29-1,TRBJ1-1,NA,TRBD1,CSVDSRDRGNTEAFF,TGCAGCGTTGACTCCCGGGACAGGGGAAACACTGAAGCTTTCTTT
TRBV11-2,TRBJ2-4,NA,NA,CASSFNREAKNIQYF,TGTGCCAGCAGCTTCAACCGAGAGGCCAAAAACATTCAGTACTTC
TRBV29-1,TRBJ1-1,NA,NA,CSVARLGHGKTEAFF,TGCAGCGTTGCTCGTTTGGGACACGGAAAGACTGAAGCTTTCTTT
TRBV2,TRBJ2-5,NA,NA,CASRRVTGGETQYF,TGTGCCAGCAGGCGCGTGACCGGGGGAGAGACCCAGTACTTC
TRBV28,TRBJ1-1,few,TRBD1,CASSRGQGTEAFF,TGTGCCAGCAGCCGAGGACAGGGCACTGAAGCTTTCTTT
TRBV28,TRBJ1-1,NA,NA,CASNPSGAGVTEAFF,TGTGCCAGCAATCCGTCAGGGGCAGGGGTGACTGAAGCTTTCTTT
TRBV5-5,TRBJ2-5,NA,NA,CASSWGEQETQYF,TGTGCCAGCAGCTGGGGGGAGCAAGAGACCCAGTACTTC
TRBV10-3,TRBJ1-6,NA,NA,CAIRAEGRSPLHF,TGTGCCATCAGGGCGGAGGGGAGGTCACCCCTCCACTTT
TRBV28,TRBJ1-2,NA,TRBD1,CASTGTVYGYTF,TGTGCCAGCACAGGGACAGTTTATGGCTACACCTTC
TRBV11-2,TRBJ2-1,NA,TRBD2,CASASAAGGSEQFF,TGTGCCAGCGCTTCCGCGGCGGGGGGAAGTGAGCAGTTCTTC
TRBV29-1,TRBJ2-1,NA,TRBD1,CSASSGQGGEQFF,TGCAGCGCTTCTTCGGGACAGGGTGGTGAGCAGTTCTTC
TRBV2,TRBJ1-1,NA,NA,CASLRRTNTEASF,TGTGCCAGCCTCAGGAGGACGAACACTGAAGCTTCCTTT